The 7 T cell receptor beta chains below all came from one sample that was sequenced in a study of identical twins. TCRdb called the 5' RACE reads again in MiXCR, with one record for every CDR3 protein. The data hold hundreds of thousands of distinct CDR3 sequences, with around 8.8% observed a single time. This sample also belongs to another study, concerning yellow fever vaccine responses in identical twins.

Sequencing was done on a sample of memory (CD45RO+) T cells sorted from blood. These receptors were taken from a woman under 30 in good health.

This clonotype has only a few counts. J is TRBJ2-7 and V is TRBV28; D remains ambiguous. V dropped 5 bases and J dropped 4 bases, with 9 bases sitting between them. There are 12 residues in the CDR3. Germline CDR1 and CDR2: MDHEN and SYDVKM. For the CDR3, the DNA is TGTGCCAGCAGTCGATACAGTTACGAGCAGTACGTC. As protein: CASSRYSYEQYV.

This clonotype was seen more than once but under ten times. The chain links TRBV19 to TRBJ1-1, with a possible D match to TRBD1 (6 bases). Trimming cost V 0 bases and J 4 bases, with 9 bases left between them. Per the germline V gene, CDR1 is LNHDA and CDR2 is SQIVND (reference sequence). CDR3 length: 14 residues. The CDR3 region has the DNA TGTGCCAGTAGTATAGACGGGGGCAGCACTGAAGCTTTCTTT. This translates into CASSIDGGSTEAFF.

This clonotype has a count of ten or more. This sequence joins TRBV4-2 and TRBJ1-2; 7 positions agree with TRBD1. The V gene end was trimmed by 0 bases and the J gene end by 6 bases; junction bases not matched to a gene: 10. The CDR3 loop spans 16 amino acids. From germline, CDR1 is LGHNA and CDR2 YNFKEQ. CDR3 residues: CASSQDQSRTGDGYTF. The CDR3 coding sequence is TGTGCCAGCAGCCAAGATCAATCCCGCACAGGGGATGGCTACACCTTC.

A remark on this clonotype: A much larger clonotype is one base distant, so this may be a read error. The chain is built from TRBV2 and TRBJ2-1; TRBD1 or TRBD2 may be the D gene (6 bases each). This CDR3 is built from 15 residues. Germline V gene sequence: CDR1 SNHLY, CDR2 FYNNEI. Here the CDR3 reads CATSRGVPSLNEQFF. As DNA, the CDR3 is TGTGCCACCAGTAGGGGGGTACCAAGTCTTAATGAGCAGTTCTTC.

Worth noting for this clonotype: Being one base from a much bigger clone, this may be a read error. This chain links TRBV3-1 with TRBJ2-1, with 8 bases lining up with TRBD2. The CDR3 covers 16 residues. Germline lookup yields CDR1 LGHDT and CDR2 YNNKEL (reference sequence). Written as DNA, the CDR3 is TGTGCCTGCAGCCAAGGTTCAATAGCGGGACTTAATGAGCAGTTCTTC. Residues: CACSQGSIAGLNEQFF.

This clonotype showed up just a few times. The genes are TRBV2 and TRBJ2-2, with D possibly being TRBD2 (5 bases). The CDR3 has 15 amino acids. Germline loops: CDR1 SNHLY, CDR2 FYNNEI. The V end was cut by 4 bases, the J end by 8 bases, with 17 bases between. In nucleotides, the CDR3 is TGTGCCAGCAGTGGGTACAGCGGTCGGGGAGGGGAGCTGTTTTTT. This translates into CASSGYSGRGGELFF.

A few counts support this clonotype. The chain is built from TRBV7-8 and TRBJ2-1; a weak D match, TRBD2 (6 bases). This CDR3 has 15 residues. Trimming removed 5 bases at V and 3 bases at J, with 14 bases between. Germline lookup yields CDR1 SGHVS and CDR2 FQNEAQ. The CDR3 region has the DNA TGTGCCAGCAGCCCCAGGAGGGGTCGCTACAATGAGCAGTTCTTC. Protein product: CASSPRRGRYNEQFF. The whole variable domain, filled in from reference TRBV7-8 and TRBJ2-1, reads GAGVSQSPRYKVAKRGQDVALRCDPISGHVSLFWYQQALGQGPEFLTYFQNEAQLDKSGLPSDRFFAERPEGSVSTLKIQRTQQEDSAVYLCASSPRRGRYNEQFFGPGTRLTVL.